The clone carrying this T cell receptor beta chain occurred a few times. This specimen belongs to a study of T-cell reconstitution after alpha-beta-depleted transplantation in children. The CDR3 runs to 16 residues. Germline assignment: CDR1 MNHNS and CDR2 SASEGT. V was clipped by 6 bases and J by 0 bases, with 17 bases between them. Unique molecular identifiers featured in how the TCRbeta library was prepared. From the PCR reads, TCRdb called clonotypes with MiXCR, one entry per CDR3 protein. The sample carries roughly 590,000 distinct CDR3 sequences, around 17% recorded once. The material was PBMCs from the stem cell graft donor, obtained from the stem cell graft. The TCR originated in a human donor who donated a stem cell graft to a child with acute myeloid leukemia. The J gene is TRBJ2-5, the V gene TRBV6-1; D is possibly TRBD2 (5 bases). The DNA of the CDR3 is TGTGCCAGCAGACCCCAAGAGCGGCCGTACCAAGAGACCCAGTACTTC. Amino acids: CASRPQERPYQETQYF.